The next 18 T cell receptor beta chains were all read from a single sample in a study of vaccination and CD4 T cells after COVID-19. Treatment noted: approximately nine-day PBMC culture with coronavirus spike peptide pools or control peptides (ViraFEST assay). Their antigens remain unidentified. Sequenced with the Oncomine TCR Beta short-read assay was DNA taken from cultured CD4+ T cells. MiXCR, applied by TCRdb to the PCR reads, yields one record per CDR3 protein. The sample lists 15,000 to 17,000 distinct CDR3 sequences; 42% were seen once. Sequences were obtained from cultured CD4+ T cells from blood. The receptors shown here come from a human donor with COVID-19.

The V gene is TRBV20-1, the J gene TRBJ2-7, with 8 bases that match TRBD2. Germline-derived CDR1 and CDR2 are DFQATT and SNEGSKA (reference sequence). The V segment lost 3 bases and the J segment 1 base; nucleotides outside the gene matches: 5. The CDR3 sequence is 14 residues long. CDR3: CSASKRGMSYEQYF. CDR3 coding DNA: TGCAGTGCTAGTAAGCGGGGGATGTCCTACGAGCAGTACTTC.

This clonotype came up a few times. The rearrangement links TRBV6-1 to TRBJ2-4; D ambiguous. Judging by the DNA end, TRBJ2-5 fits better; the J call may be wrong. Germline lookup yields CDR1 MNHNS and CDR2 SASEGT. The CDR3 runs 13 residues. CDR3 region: CASSGLGWETQYF. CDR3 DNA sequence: TGTGCCAGCAGTGGCCTAGGGTGGGAGACCCAGTACTTC.

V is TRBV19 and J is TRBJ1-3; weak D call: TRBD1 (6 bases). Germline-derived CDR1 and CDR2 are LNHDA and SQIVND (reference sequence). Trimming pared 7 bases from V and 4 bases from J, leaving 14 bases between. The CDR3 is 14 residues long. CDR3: CASTLGQSGNTIYF. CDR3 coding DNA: TGTGCCAGTACCCTTGGACAGTCCGGAAACACCATATATTTT.

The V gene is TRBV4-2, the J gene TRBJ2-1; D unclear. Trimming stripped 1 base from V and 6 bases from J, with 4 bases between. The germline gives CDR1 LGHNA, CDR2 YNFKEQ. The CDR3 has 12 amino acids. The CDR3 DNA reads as TGTGCCAGCAGCCAAGGGTCCAATGAGCAGTTCTTC. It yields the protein CASSQGSNEQFF.

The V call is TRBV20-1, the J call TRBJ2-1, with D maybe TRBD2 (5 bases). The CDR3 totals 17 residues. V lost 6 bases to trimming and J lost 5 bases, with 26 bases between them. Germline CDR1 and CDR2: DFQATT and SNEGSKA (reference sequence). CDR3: CSATPTGSGIFNNEQFF. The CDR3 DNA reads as TGCAGTGCCACCCCCACCGGGTCGGGGATTTTTAACAATGAGCAGTTCTTC.

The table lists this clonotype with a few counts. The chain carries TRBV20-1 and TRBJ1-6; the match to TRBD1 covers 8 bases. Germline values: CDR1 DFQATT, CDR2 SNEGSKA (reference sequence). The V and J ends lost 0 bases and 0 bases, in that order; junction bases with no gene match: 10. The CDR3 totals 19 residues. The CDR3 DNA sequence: TGCAGTGCTAGAGATCAGGGGGCAGCACCTTACTCCTATAATTCACCCCTCCACTTT. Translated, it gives CSARDQGAAPYSYNSPLHF.

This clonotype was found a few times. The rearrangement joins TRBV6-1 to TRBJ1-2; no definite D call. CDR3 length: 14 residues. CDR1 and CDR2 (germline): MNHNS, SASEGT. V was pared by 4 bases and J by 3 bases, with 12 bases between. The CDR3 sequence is CASSVYFGDYGYTF. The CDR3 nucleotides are TGTGCCAGCAGTGTATATTTTGGGGACTATGGCTACACCTTC.

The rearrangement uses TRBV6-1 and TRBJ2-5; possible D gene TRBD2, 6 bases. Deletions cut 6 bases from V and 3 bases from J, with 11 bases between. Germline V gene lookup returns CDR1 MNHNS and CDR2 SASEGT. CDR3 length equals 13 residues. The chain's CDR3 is CASSGGLKETQYF. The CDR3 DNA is TGTGCCAGCAGCGGAGGGTTAAAAGAGACCCAGTACTTC.

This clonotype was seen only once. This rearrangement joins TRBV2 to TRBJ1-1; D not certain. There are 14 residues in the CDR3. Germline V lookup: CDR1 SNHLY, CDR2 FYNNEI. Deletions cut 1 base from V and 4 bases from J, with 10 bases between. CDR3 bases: TGTGCCAGCAGTGAAGTGGCAGTTTCCACTGAAGCTTTCTTT. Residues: CASSEVAVSTEAFF.

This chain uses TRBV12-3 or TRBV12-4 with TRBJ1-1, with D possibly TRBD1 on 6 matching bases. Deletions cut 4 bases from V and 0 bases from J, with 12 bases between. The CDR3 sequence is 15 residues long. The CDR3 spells CASSSRTVMNTEAFF. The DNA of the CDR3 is TGTGCCAGCAGTTCGAGGACAGTTATGAACACTGAAGCTTTCTTT.

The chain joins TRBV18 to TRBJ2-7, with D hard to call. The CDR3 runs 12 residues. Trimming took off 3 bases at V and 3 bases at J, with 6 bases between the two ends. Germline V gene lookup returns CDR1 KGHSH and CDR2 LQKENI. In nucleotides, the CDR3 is TGTGCCAGCTCACCCGACGTCTACGAGCAGTACTTC. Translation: CASSPDVYEQYF. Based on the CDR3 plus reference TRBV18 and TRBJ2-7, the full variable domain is NAGVMQNPRHLVRRRGQEARLRCSPMKGHSHVYWYRQLPEEGLKFMVYLQKENIIDESGMPKERFSAEFPKEGPSILRIQQVVRGDSAAYFCASSPDVYEQYFGPGTRLTVT.

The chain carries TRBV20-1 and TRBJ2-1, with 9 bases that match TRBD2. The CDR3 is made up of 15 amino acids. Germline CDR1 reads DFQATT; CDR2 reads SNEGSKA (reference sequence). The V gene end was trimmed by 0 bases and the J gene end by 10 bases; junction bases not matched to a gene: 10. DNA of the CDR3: TGCAGTGCTAGAGATCTTTCGGCGGGGGGGAGGGAGCAGTTCTTC. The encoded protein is CSARDLSAGGREQFF.

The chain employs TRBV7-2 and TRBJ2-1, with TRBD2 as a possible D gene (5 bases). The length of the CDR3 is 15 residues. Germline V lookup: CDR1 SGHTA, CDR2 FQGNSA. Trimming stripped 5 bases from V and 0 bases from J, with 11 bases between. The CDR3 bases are TGTGCCAGCAGCGGACTCAGACGCTCCTACAATGAGCAGTTCTTC. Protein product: CASSGLRRSYNEQFF.

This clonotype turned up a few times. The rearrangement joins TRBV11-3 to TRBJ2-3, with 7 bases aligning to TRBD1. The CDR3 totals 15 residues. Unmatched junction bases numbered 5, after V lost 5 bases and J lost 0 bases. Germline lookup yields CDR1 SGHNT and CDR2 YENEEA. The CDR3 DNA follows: TGTGCCAGCAGCCACAGGGGACCTAGCACAGATACGCAGTATTTT. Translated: CASSHRGPSTDTQYF.

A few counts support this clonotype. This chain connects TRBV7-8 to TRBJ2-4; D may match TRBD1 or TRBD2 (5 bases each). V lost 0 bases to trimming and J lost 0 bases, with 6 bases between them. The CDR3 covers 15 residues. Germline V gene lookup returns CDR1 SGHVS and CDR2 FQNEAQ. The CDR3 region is CASSLAGVAKNIQYF. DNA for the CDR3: TGTGCCAGCAGCTTAGCGGGGGTAGCCAAAAACATTCAGTACTTC. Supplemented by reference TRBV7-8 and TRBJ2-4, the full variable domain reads GAGVSQSPRYKVAKRGQDVALRCDPISGHVSLFWYQQALGQGPEFLTYFQNEAQLDKSGLPSDRFFAERPEGSVSTLKIQRTQQEDSAVYLCASSLAGVAKNIQYFGAGTRLSVL.

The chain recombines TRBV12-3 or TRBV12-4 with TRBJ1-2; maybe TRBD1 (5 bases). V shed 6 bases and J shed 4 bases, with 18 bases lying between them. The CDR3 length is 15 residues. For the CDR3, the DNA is TGTGCCAGCAGCCCCCGGGGGGGTAAGAGCTATGGCTACACCTTC. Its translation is CASSPRGGKSYGYTF.

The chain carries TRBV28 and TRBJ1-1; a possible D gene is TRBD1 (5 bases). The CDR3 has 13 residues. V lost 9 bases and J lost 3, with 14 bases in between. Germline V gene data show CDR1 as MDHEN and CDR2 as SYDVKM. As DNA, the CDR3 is TGTGCCAGTAACAGGCAGATGTACACTGAAGCTTTCTTT. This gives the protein CASNRQMYTEAFF.

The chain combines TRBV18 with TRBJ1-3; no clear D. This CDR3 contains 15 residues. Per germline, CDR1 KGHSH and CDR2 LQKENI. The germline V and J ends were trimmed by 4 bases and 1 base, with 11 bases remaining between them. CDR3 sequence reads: CASSQGLQSGNTIYF. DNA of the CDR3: TGTGCCAGCTCACAAGGACTGCAGTCTGGAAACACCATATATTTT.